The rows below give T cell receptor beta chains drawn from one sample of a study of T cells in Graves' hyperthyroidism and ophthalmopathy. MiXCR was run by TCRdb on the multiplex PCR reads, yielding one entry per CDR3 protein. Of around 690,000 distinct CDR3 sequences listed, roughly a sixth are singletons. Material: blood. All receptors derive from a middle-aged man with Graves' hyperthyroidism. The CDR3 runs from the conserved cysteine through the conserved F or W. The D gene is left open where the match is weak. Clone sizes are given selectively: once, few, many, or a class where the clone is expanded.

j_call: TRBJ1-4
d_call: NA
v_call: TRBV20-1
clone_size: many
cdr3_nt: TGCAGCGTCAAGGGCTTTAATGAAAAACTGTTTTTT
cdr3_aa: CSVKGFNEKLFF

j_call: TRBJ1-4
d_call: TRBD1
v_call: TRBV2
clone_size: many
cdr3_nt: TGTGCCAGCAGCCAGACAGGGGGGATTGAAAAACTGTTTTTT
cdr3_aa: CASSQTGGIEKLFF

j_call: TRBJ2-3
d_call: NA
v_call: TRBV2
clone_size: many
cdr3_nt: TGTGCCAGCCACAAGGAAGCAGATACGCAGTATTTT
cdr3_aa: CASHKEADTQYF

j_call: TRBJ2-1
d_call: NA
v_call: TRBV7-8
clone_size: many
cdr3_nt: TGTGCCAGCATTTCCGCCGGGGTGGATGAGCAGTTCTTC
cdr3_aa: CASISAGVDEQFF

j_call: TRBJ1-3
d_call: TRBD1
v_call: TRBV12-3/TRBV12-4
clone_size: many
cdr3_nt: TGTGCCAGCGGCCCGGGGACAGGAATTGGAAACACCATATATTTT
cdr3_aa: CASGPGTGIGNTIYF

j_call: TRBJ1-1
d_call: NA
v_call: TRBV4-1
clone_size: few
cdr3_nt: TGCGCCAGCAGCCGACTCTGGACAGACCTGAACACTGAAGCTTTCTTT
cdr3_aa: CASSRLWTDLNTEAFF

j_call: TRBJ2-3
d_call: TRBD1
v_call: TRBV24-1
clone_size: NA
cdr3_nt: TGTGCCACCAAAGACAGGGATGCGGGTACGCAGTATTTT
cdr3_aa: CATKDRDAGTQYF

j_call: TRBJ2-1
d_call: NA
v_call: TRBV30
clone_size: many
cdr3_nt: TGTGCCTGGGGACCCGGACAGAGCTACAATGAGCAGTTCTTC
cdr3_aa: CAWGPGQSYNEQFF

j_call: TRBJ1-1
d_call: TRBD1
v_call: TRBV6-1
clone_size: many
cdr3_nt: TGTGCCAGCAGGCAACAGGGGGCAGGAGTCACTGAAGCTTTCTTT
cdr3_aa: CASRQQGAGVTEAFF

j_call: TRBJ2-7
d_call: TRBD1
v_call: TRBV29-1
clone_size: once
cdr3_nt: TGCAGCGTTCAAACCACGGACAGGAACGAGCAGTACTTC
cdr3_aa: CSVQTTDRNEQYF

j_call: TRBJ2-3
d_call: NA
v_call: TRBV5-1
clone_size: NA
cdr3_nt: TGCGCCAGCAGCTTGGTGGACTCTAGCACAGATACGCAGTATTTT
cdr3_aa: CASSLVDSSTDTQYF

j_call: TRBJ2-3
d_call: NA
v_call: TRBV5-6
clone_size: few
cdr3_nt: TGTGCCAGCAGCTTGGAAATTGGAGAGCCTATGGATACGCAGTATTTT
cdr3_aa: CASSLEIGEPMDTQYF

j_call: TRBJ2-7
d_call: TRBD2
v_call: TRBV12-3/TRBV12-4
clone_size: many
cdr3_nt: TGTGCCAGCAGGAAACTAGCGGACTACGAGCAGTACTTC
cdr3_aa: CASRKLADYEQYF

j_call: TRBJ2-3
d_call: NA
v_call: TRBV28
clone_size: many
cdr3_nt: TGTGCCAGCAGTTCCGGACGGGGGCGGGCAGATACGCAGTATTTT
cdr3_aa: CASSSGRGRADTQYF

j_call: TRBJ2-7
d_call: NA
v_call: TRBV5-6
clone_size: many
cdr3_nt: TGTGCCAGCAGCTTGGCCATGGGGGTCCACGAGCAGTACTTC
cdr3_aa: CASSLAMGVHEQYF

j_call: TRBJ2-1
d_call: NA
v_call: TRBV10-3
clone_size: many
cdr3_nt: TGTGCCATCAGTGAGCCAAACAACAATGAGCAGTTCTTC
cdr3_aa: CAISEPNNNEQFF

j_call: TRBJ1-5
d_call: TRBD1
v_call: TRBV27
clone_size: NA
cdr3_nt: TGTGCCAGCAGTAGACAGGGCGCGGGCGGCCAGCCCCAGCATTTT
cdr3_aa: CASSRQGAGGQPQHF

j_call: TRBJ2-2
d_call: NA
v_call: TRBV7-3
clone_size: many
cdr3_nt: TGTGCCAGCAGTTCCCGAGGGGCGCCCGGGCAGGGGGAGCTGTTTTTT
cdr3_aa: CASSSRGAPGQGELFF

j_call: TRBJ1-2
d_call: TRBD1
v_call: TRBV6-5
clone_size: many
cdr3_nt: TGTGCCAGCAGTTACTCGGGACAGGGTGATGGCTACACCTTC
cdr3_aa: CASSYSGQGDGYTF

j_call: TRBJ2-7
d_call: TRBD2
v_call: TRBV19
clone_size: NA
cdr3_nt: TGTGCCAGTAGTATAGGATGGCGGGGGGCCTACGAGCAGTACTTC
cdr3_aa: CASSIGWRGAYEQYF

j_call: TRBJ2-2
d_call: TRBD1
v_call: TRBV19
clone_size: many
cdr3_nt: TGTGCCAGTAGTACCTGGGACAGCGCGAACACCGGGGAGCTGTTTTTT
cdr3_aa: CASSTWDSANTGELFF

j_call: TRBJ1-2
d_call: TRBD1
v_call: TRBV18
clone_size: many
cdr3_nt: TGTGCCAGCTCACCTGGTGGACAGGGGGCGCTGGGCTACACCTTC
cdr3_aa: CASSPGGQGALGYTF

j_call: TRBJ2-7
d_call: NA
v_call: TRBV6-2/TRBV6-3
clone_size: many
cdr3_nt: TGTGCCAGCTCCCGGGGCGGGGCGACCTACGAGCAGTACTTC
cdr3_aa: CASSRGGATYEQYF

j_call: TRBJ1-1
d_call: NA
v_call: TRBV19
clone_size: NA
cdr3_nt: TGTGCCAGTAGTATCCGTCCGGGGATGAACACTGAAGCTTTCTTT
cdr3_aa: CASSIRPGMNTEAFF

j_call: TRBJ2-5
d_call: TRBD2
v_call: TRBV30
clone_size: many
cdr3_nt: TGTGCCCGTAGCGGGAGGGACTGGGAGACCCAGTACTTC
cdr3_aa: CARSGRDWETQYF

j_call: TRBJ2-3
d_call: TRBD1
v_call: TRBV7-2
clone_size: NA
cdr3_nt: TGTGCCAGCAGCAAAGGGGACGGTGGGACAGGGGGTACGAAGTATTTT
cdr3_aa: CASSKGDGGTGGTKYF

j_call: TRBJ2-3
d_call: NA
v_call: TRBV4-1
clone_size: NA
cdr3_nt: TGCGCCAGCAGCCAAGAATTCGCCGCGGTTACGCAGTATTTT
cdr3_aa: CASSQEFAAVTQYF

j_call: TRBJ2-7
d_call: NA
v_call: TRBV15
clone_size: few
cdr3_nt: TGTGCCACCAGCAGAGATTCGGGGTTAAGCTCCTACGAGCAGTACTTC
cdr3_aa: CATSRDSGLSSYEQYF

j_call: TRBJ1-5
d_call: TRBD1
v_call: TRBV7-8
clone_size: few
cdr3_nt: TGTGCCAGCAGCATAGGACAGGGGAATCAGCCCCAGCATTTT
cdr3_aa: CASSIGQGNQPQHF

j_call: TRBJ2-6
d_call: NA
v_call: TRBV28
clone_size: many
cdr3_nt: TGTGCCAGCAATTCAAGGGAATATGGGGCCAACGTCCTGACTTTC
cdr3_aa: CASNSREYGANVLTF

j_call: TRBJ2-7
d_call: NA
v_call: TRBV28
clone_size: NA
cdr3_nt: TGTGCCAGCACCGATCTACGGGAGCAGTACTTC
cdr3_aa: CASTDLREQYF

j_call: TRBJ2-7
d_call: TRBD1
v_call: TRBV6-1
clone_size: few
cdr3_nt: TGTGCTACCAGGGGGACGATTTCCTACGAGCAGTACTTC
cdr3_aa: CATRGTISYEQYF

j_call: TRBJ2-3
d_call: TRBD1
v_call: TRBV9
clone_size: few
cdr3_nt: TGTGCCAGCAGCCAACTTACCTCACAGGGGTTGATCTTTACAGATACGCAGTATTTT
cdr3_aa: CASSQLTSQGLIFTDTQYF

j_call: TRBJ2-7
d_call: NA
v_call: TRBV7-6
clone_size: NA
cdr3_nt: TGTGCCAGCAGCCCATCCGGGACACTCTCCTACGAGCAGTACTTC
cdr3_aa: CASSPSGTLSYEQYF

j_call: TRBJ2-3
d_call: NA
v_call: TRBV2
clone_size: many
cdr3_nt: TGTGCCAGCACTACAAACCGGGCTCCCTCGGGAGATACGCAGTATTTT
cdr3_aa: CASTTNRAPSGDTQYF

j_call: TRBJ1-2
d_call: NA
v_call: TRBV6-1
clone_size: NA
cdr3_nt: TGTGCCAGCAGTACGGGACCCTCAAGGGATGGCTACACCTTC
cdr3_aa: CASSTGPSRDGYTF

j_call: TRBJ2-2
d_call: TRBD2
v_call: TRBV7-2
clone_size: NA
cdr3_nt: TGTGCCAGCAGCTTAACACTAGCGGGACCCCGGGAGCTGTTTTTT
cdr3_aa: CASSLTLAGPRELFF

j_call: TRBJ2-1
d_call: TRBD2
v_call: TRBV6-1
clone_size: many
cdr3_nt: TGTGCCAGCAGCTCCGGACTAGCGGGAGAACTTCTAAGGAATGAGCAGTTCTTC
cdr3_aa: CASSSGLAGELLRNEQFF

j_call: TRBJ2-7
d_call: TRBD1
v_call: TRBV7-9
clone_size: NA
cdr3_nt: TGTGCCAGCAGCTTACCACCACAGGGGACCTACGAGCAGTACTTC
cdr3_aa: CASSLPPQGTYEQYF

j_call: TRBJ1-4
d_call: NA
v_call: TRBV18
clone_size: NA
cdr3_nt: TGTGCCAGCTCACCGGGCGGGAATGAAAAACTGTTTTTT
cdr3_aa: CASSPGGNEKLFF

j_call: TRBJ2-7
d_call: TRBD2
v_call: TRBV12-3/TRBV12-4
clone_size: many
cdr3_nt: TGTGCCAGCAGTCCGGAAGCGGGGGATCTTTACGAGCAGTACTTC
cdr3_aa: CASSPEAGDLYEQYF

j_call: TRBJ1-2
d_call: TRBD1
v_call: TRBV28
clone_size: many
cdr3_nt: TGTGCCAGCAGGACTTGGGACAGAGGGGGCTACACCTTC
cdr3_aa: CASRTWDRGGYTF